A selection of T cell receptor beta chains follows, all from one sample in a study of T cell changes during pregnancy in multiple sclerosis. Produced via immunoSEQ multiplex PCR; TCRdb's table is partial and in-frame only. The data show about 59,000 clones, with approximately 92% seen just once and less than 0.45% held by the top ten. Sequenced here: CD4+ T cells from peripheral blood mononuclear cells, sampled before pregnancy. These TCRs come from a female donor with multiple sclerosis, enrolled in a pregnancy study. Each CDR3 is given with its conserved first and last residue. Fields, in order: J gene, D gene, clone size, V gene, CDR3 DNA, CDR3 protein. The D gene is left open where the match is weak. Clone size is given for some rows only: seen once, a few or many times, or a class if the clone is expanded.

J: TRBJ1-2
D: .
size: .
V: TRBV27
DNA: TGTGCCACCCGGGACACCTTTATGGGCTACACCTTC
CDR3: CATRDTFMGYTF

J: TRBJ2-1
D: TRBD2
size: .
V: TRBV5-1
DNA: TGCGCCAGCAGCTTGAAAGCGGGAGTGGGGAACAATGAGCAGTTCTTC
CDR3: CASSLKAGVGNNEQFF

J: TRBJ2-5
D: .
size: .
V: TRBV5-1
DNA: TGCGCCAGCAGCTCAAACAGGAAAGTGGCCCAAGAGACCCAGTACTTC
CDR3: CASSSNRKVAQETQYF

J: TRBJ2-7
D: .
size: .
V: TRBV14
DNA: TGTGCCAGCAGCCGAGCCGGGGATCCCTACGAGCAGTACTTC
CDR3: CASSRAGDPYEQYF

J: TRBJ2-1
D: .
size: .
V: TRBV5-8
DNA: TGTGCCAGCAGCTCCCTGATCGGGAGTACCCATGAGCAGTTCTTC
CDR3: CASSSLIGSTHEQFF

J: TRBJ1-5
D: .
size: few
V: TRBV6-6
DNA: TGTGCCAGCAGTGAGACAGGCGCTAGCAATCAGCCCCAGCATTTT
CDR3: CASSETGASNQPQHF

J: TRBJ2-2
D: TRBD1
size: .
V: TRBV5-1
DNA: TGCGCCAGCAGCGAGGGACAGGGGTACGCCGGGGAGCTGTTTTTT
CDR3: CASSEGQGYAGELFF

J: TRBJ2-7
D: TRBD2
size: once
V: TRBV5-1
DNA: TGCGCCAGCAGCCGCGAGGGAGGGCCGATCTACGAGCAGTACTTC
CDR3: CASSREGGPIYEQYF

J: TRBJ2-3
D: .
size: .
V: TRBV5-4
DNA: TGTGCCAGCAGCGGGGACTCCACCCTCATGGATACGCAGTATTTT
CDR3: CASSGDSTLMDTQYF

J: TRBJ1-3
D: .
size: .
V: TRBV6-5
DNA: TGTGCCAGCAGTTATAACCGGGGTAGGAACACCATATATTTT
CDR3: CASSYNRGRNTIYF

J: TRBJ1-3
D: TRBD1
size: .
V: TRBV28
DNA: TGTGCCAGCAGCCGGACAGGGGGCGCGGGAAACACCATATATTTT
CDR3: CASSRTGGAGNTIYF

J: TRBJ2-7
D: .
size: .
V: TRBV28
DNA: TGTGCCAGCAGTTTATGGGGACTCGGGACAGATGCCTCCTACGAGCAGTACTTC
CDR3: CASSLWGLGTDASYEQYF

J: TRBJ2-2
D: .
size: .
V: TRBV19
DNA: TGTGCCAGTAGTAGCGTACGGGCAGGGGACACCGGGGAGCTGTTTTTT
CDR3: CASSSVRAGDTGELFF

J: TRBJ2-2
D: TRBD2
size: .
V: TRBV27
DNA: TGTGCCAGCAGTTTAGCTAGCGGGGCTACCGGGGAGCTGTTTTTT
CDR3: CASSLASGATGELFF

J: TRBJ2-1
D: TRBD2
size: .
V: TRBV27
DNA: TGTGCCAGCAGCCCGGGACTAGCGGTATACAATGAGCAGTTCTTC
CDR3: CASSPGLAVYNEQFF

J: TRBJ2-2
D: .
size: .
V: TRBV2
DNA: TGTGCCAGCCGCAGGGGAGACACCGGGGAGCTGTTTTTT
CDR3: CASRRGDTGELFF

J: TRBJ2-3
D: TRBD2
size: once
V: TRBV28
DNA: TGTGCCAGCAGTTTACGTAGCGGGATTGGCACAGATACGCAGTATTTT
CDR3: CASSLRSGIGTDTQYF

J: TRBJ2-7
D: .
size: .
V: TRBV9
DNA: TGTGCCAGCAGCGAGGGGGAGCGGTACGAGCAGTACTTC
CDR3: CASSEGERYEQYF

J: TRBJ2-7
D: .
size: .
V: TRBV11-2
DNA: TGTGCCAGCAGCTTAGACACGGTTAGCTCCTACGAGCAGTACTTC
CDR3: CASSLDTVSSYEQYF

J: TRBJ2-5
D: .
size: .
V: TRBV9
DNA: TGTGCCAGCAGCGCCCCGGGAATCCAAGAGACCCAGTACTTC
CDR3: CASSAPGIQETQYF

J: TRBJ2-1
D: .
size: .
V: TRBV5-1
DNA: TGCGCCAGCAGCTTGGTGGCTGCCTACAATGAGCAGTTCTTC
CDR3: CASSLVAAYNEQFF

J: TRBJ2-1
D: TRBD2
size: once
V: TRBV18
DNA: TGTGCCAGCTCACCGTTGGGAGGGCCTCCTAGCCATGAGCAGTTCTTC
CDR3: CASSPLGGPPSHEQFF

J: TRBJ2-3
D: .
size: few
V: TRBV28
DNA: TGTGCCAGCAGTTTGTTGGTGGACTCTTGGTCTTTTGATACGCAGTATTTT
CDR3: CASSLLVDSWSFDTQYF

J: TRBJ2-7
D: TRBD1
size: .
V: TRBV7-2
DNA: TGTGCCAGCAGCTTCTACCGACGACAGGGTTCCTACGAGCAGTACTTC
CDR3: CASSFYRRQGSYEQYF

J: TRBJ2-3
D: .
size: .
V: TRBV5-1
DNA: TGCGCCAGCAGCTTGGGACCAAATAGCGCAGATACGCAGTATTTT
CDR3: CASSLGPNSADTQYF

J: TRBJ1-4
D: TRBD1
size: .
V: TRBV9
DNA: TGTGCCAGCAGCGCCGAGACAGGGTACGCTAATGAAAAACTGTTTTTT
CDR3: CASSAETGYANEKLFF

J: TRBJ2-2
D: .
size: .
V: TRBV9
DNA: TGTGCCAGCAGCGCCAGTCGGGGGACCCGGACCGGGGAGCTGTTTTTT
CDR3: CASSASRGTRTGELFF

J: TRBJ2-5
D: .
size: .
V: TRBV10-3
DNA: TGTGCCATCAGGCTACAGTCCCAAGAGACCCAGTACTTC
CDR3: CAIRLQSQETQYF

J: TRBJ1-1
D: .
size: .
V: TRBV7-9
DNA: TGTGCCAGCAGCCCCCGACAGAACACTGAAGCTTTCTTT
CDR3: CASSPRQNTEAFF

J: TRBJ1-2
D: TRBD1
size: .
V: TRBV7-2
DNA: TGTGCCAGCAGCTCCAGACAGGGGATCGTTCCCATCTATGGCTACACCTTC
CDR3: CASSSRQGIVPIYGYTF

J: TRBJ2-5
D: TRBD2
size: .
V: TRBV7-8
DNA: TGTGCCAGCAGCTCCCCCCTTCTAGCGGGAGGACAGACCCAGTACTTC
CDR3: CASSSPLLAGGQTQYF

J: TRBJ2-1
D: .
size: .
V: TRBV7-2
DNA: TGTGCCAGCAGCTCGAGCTCCTACAATGAGCAGTTCTTC
CDR3: CASSSSSYNEQFF

J: TRBJ2-7
D: .
size: once
V: TRBV9
DNA: TGTGCCAGCAGCGTAGGCGGGACAGCCTTATACGAGCAGTACTTC
CDR3: CASSVGGTALYEQYF

J: TRBJ2-5
D: TRBD2
size: .
V: TRBV14
DNA: TGTGCCAGCAGCCAAGGGACTAGCGGCAAAGAGACCCAGTACTTC
CDR3: CASSQGTSGKETQYF

J: TRBJ2-3
D: TRBD2
size: .
V: TRBV6-1
DNA: TGTGCCAGCATACTAGCGGGAGGCGGGATGGCGCAGTATTTT
CDR3: CASILAGGGMAQYF

J: TRBJ1-2
D: .
size: .
V: TRBV6-1
DNA: TGTGCCAGCAGTGAAAGTTCCACAGCACATTATGGCTACACCTTC
CDR3: CASSESSTAHYGYTF

J: TRBJ2-1
D: TRBD2
size: .
V: TRBV30
DNA: TGTGCCTTAGCGACTAGCGGGAGGGTAGGGCAGTTCTTC
CDR3: CALATSGRVGQFF

J: TRBJ2-3
D: .
size: once
V: TRBV15
DNA: TGTGCCACCAGCAGTCCCTGGGACTCCACAGATACGCAGTATTTT
CDR3: CATSSPWDSTDTQYF

J: TRBJ1-1
D: .
size: once
V: TRBV5-1
DNA: TGCGCCAGCAGCCCCCAAACAGGGAACACTGAAGCTTTCTTT
CDR3: CASSPQTGNTEAFF

J: TRBJ2-1
D: TRBD2
size: .
V: TRBV6-4
DNA: TGTGCCAGCAGTGAGACGGGAGGATTGTACAATGAGCAGTTCTTC
CDR3: CASSETGGLYNEQFF

J: TRBJ2-5
D: .
size: .
V: TRBV5-1
DNA: TGCGCCAGCAGCTTGGACGGGGGAATCCAAGAGACCCAGTACTTC
CDR3: CASSLDGGIQETQYF

J: TRBJ2-1
D: TRBD2
size: .
V: TRBV6-5
DNA: TGTGCCAGCAGGTTAGCGGGAGGGTCCTACAATGAGCAGTTCTTC
CDR3: CASRLAGGSYNEQFF

J: TRBJ1-1
D: TRBD1
size: once
V: TRBV6-1
DNA: TGTGCCAGCAGTGACAGGGGGAATGGTGATGAAGCTTCCTTT
CDR3: CASSDRGNGDEASF

J: TRBJ2-7
D: TRBD1
size: .
V: TRBV11-2
DNA: TGTGCCAGCAGCGGCCAGACAGGGGGTTCCTACGAGCAGTACTTC
CDR3: CASSGQTGGSYEQYF

J: TRBJ1-2
D: .
size: .
V: TRBV5-1
DNA: TGCGCCAGCAGCCAGGAAGGACAGACCTATGGCTACACCTTC
CDR3: CASSQEGQTYGYTF

J: TRBJ1-3
D: TRBD1
size: .
V: TRBV13
DNA: TGTGCCAGCAGCCCGGCAGGGGGCTCTGGAAACACCATATATTTT
CDR3: CASSPAGGSGNTIYF

J: TRBJ2-7
D: TRBD1
size: .
V: TRBV13
DNA: TGTGCCAGCAGGTCAGGGGGTTCTGCCTACGAGCAGTACTTC
CDR3: CASRSGGSAYEQYF

J: TRBJ2-7
D: TRBD2
size: .
V: TRBV18
DNA: TGTGCCAGCTCACCCGGGGGGGTGAAGTACGAGCAGTACTTC
CDR3: CASSPGGVKYEQYF

J: TRBJ1-1
D: TRBD1
size: .
V: TRBV19
DNA: TGTGCCAGTAGTCCAAGACAGGGGGACACTGAAGCTTTCTTT
CDR3: CASSPRQGDTEAFF

J: TRBJ2-3
D: .
size: .
V: TRBV27
DNA: TGTGCCAGCAGCCTCAGGGGAGCCGGCACAGATACGCAGTATTTT
CDR3: CASSLRGAGTDTQYF

J: TRBJ1-5
D: .
size: .
V: TRBV15
DNA: TGTGCCACCAGCAGAATGGAGGGTGCGTTAAATTTT
CDR3: CATSRMEGALNF

J: TRBJ2-3
D: TRBD2
size: .
V: TRBV2
DNA: TGTGCCAGCAGCGGGACTAGCGGGAGAACAGATACGCAGTATTTT
CDR3: CASSGTSGRTDTQYF

J: TRBJ2-7
D: .
size: .
V: TRBV6-6
DNA: TGTGCCAGCACGTTGGCGGGGATTCGTTACTTC
CDR3: CASTLAGIRYF

J: TRBJ1-1
D: .
size: .
V: TRBV19
DNA: TGTGCCAGTAGTCCAGGAACAGCTAACACTGAAGCTTTCTTT
CDR3: CASSPGTANTEAFF

J: TRBJ2-1
D: TRBD1
size: .
V: TRBV27
DNA: TGTGCCAGCAGTTTAAGGACAGGGTCCAATGAGCAGTTCTTC
CDR3: CASSLRTGSNEQFF

J: TRBJ2-1
D: TRBD2
size: once
V: TRBV7-2
DNA: TGTGCCAGCAGCTACCACCCAGCGGGAGGACGTAGCTCCTACAATGAGCAGTTCTTC
CDR3: CASSYHPAGGRSSYNEQFF

J: TRBJ2-5
D: .
size: .
V: TRBV18
DNA: TGTGCCAGCTCACCACCGGCCAGCCAAGAGACCCAGTACTTC
CDR3: CASSPPASQETQYF

J: TRBJ1-2
D: TRBD1
size: once
V: TRBV11-1
DNA: TGTGCCAGCAGCACAGGGACAGGGGCGATCCTTGAGAAGGGCTACACCTTC
CDR3: CASSTGTGAILEKGYTF

J: TRBJ2-5
D: TRBD2
size: .
V: TRBV18
DNA: TGTGCCAGCTCTCTACTAGCGGGAGGAGGTCAAGAGACCCAGTACTTC
CDR3: CASSLLAGGGQETQYF